A single sample is the source of the 6 T cell receptor beta chains below, sequenced in a study of response to subunit inactivated influenza vaccine. TCRdb reprocessed the RT-PCR reads with MiXCR, giving one entry per CDR3 protein. Among about 540,000 distinct CDR3 sequences listed, 11% to 15% were seen once. This sample comprised PBMCs from blood, obtained approximately 13 days after vaccination. These receptors were collected from a middle-aged man who received an inactivated influenza vaccine.

This clonotype has a handful of counts. The chain combines TRBV5-1 with TRBJ2-3; D unclear. Germline V gene data show CDR1 as SGHRS and CDR2 as YFSETQ. This CDR3 has 12 amino acids. Trimming pared 1 base from V and 6 bases from J, leaving 6 bases between. The CDR3 nucleotides read TGCGCCAGCAGCTTGAGGTGGGATACGCAGTATTTT. Amino acid sequence: CASSLRWDTQYF.

This clonotype was seen a few times. The chain combines TRBV7-2 with TRBJ1-2; D is possibly TRBD1 (6 bases). The germline V gene encodes CDR1 SGHTA and CDR2 FQGNSA. Trimming pared 7 bases from V and 5 bases from J, leaving 14 bases between. The CDR3 consists of 13 residues. The CDR3 nucleotides are TGTGCCAGCACTCCACAGGGCGGTTATGGCTACACCTTC. It translates to CASTPQGGYGYTF.

This clonotype was seen a few times. The CDR3 bases are TGCGCCAGCAGCTCTGGACTAGCGGGAGGTAGAATCACAGATACGCAGTATTTT. It codes for CASSSGLAGGRITDTQYF. The chain uses TRBV5-1 and TRBJ2-3; 14 bases agree with TRBD2. V was pared by 3 bases and J by 2 bases, with 8 bases of the junction left unmatched. There are 18 residues in the CDR3. The germline gives CDR1 SGHRS, CDR2 YFSETQ.

This clonotype showed up just a few times. The chain combines TRBV28 with TRBJ2-4; D gene ambiguous. Germline V gives CDR1 MDHEN, CDR2 SYDVKM. This CDR3 is built from 13 residues. V lost 11 bases, J lost 2 bases, and 13 bases lay in between. The CDR3 spells CASTDVSKNIQYF. In DNA form, the CDR3 reads TGTGCCTCAACGGACGTGTCCAAAAACATTCAGTACTTC.

This clonotype was seen a few times. The V and J genes are TRBV5-1 and TRBJ2-2; weak D call: TRBD1 (5 bases). V was clipped by 2 bases and J by 0 bases, with 11 bases between them. Germline V CDR1 and CDR2: SGHRS, YFSETQ. This CDR3 is 16 amino acids long. The CDR3 spells CASSFLGQPNTGELFF. In DNA, the CDR3 is TGCGCCAGCAGCTTTTTGGGGCAACCGAACACCGGGGAGCTGTTTTTT.

This clonotype appeared a few times. This chain's CDR3 is CASSSREGEQFF. The CDR3 DNA reads TGTGCCAGCAGCTCGCGGGAAGGTGAGCAGTTCTTC. The chain joins TRBV7-3 to TRBJ2-1; D may be TRBD2 (6 bases). Germline loops: CDR1 SGHTA, CDR2 FQGTGA. Trimming removed 4 bases from V and 9 bases from J, with 10 bases in between. This CDR3 has 12 residues. The variable domain in full, with the rest retrieved from reference TRBV7-3 and TRBJ2-1, is GAGVSQTPSNKVTEKGKYVELRCDPISGHTALYWYRQSLGQGPEFLIYFQGTGAADDSGLPNDRFFAVRPEGSVSTLKIQRTERGDSAVYLCASSSREGEQFFGPGTRLTVL.